The present T cell receptor beta chain was sequenced within a study of Ad26.COV2.S vaccination and SARS-CoV-2 variants. Study information: The vaccine Ad26.COV2.S was put into the muscle once, or twice with 56 days between.

Described treatment: roughly 18 received Ad26.COV2.S at low or high dose, single or two shots; roughly five received placebo; per-sample allocation not given. The samples were gathered on day 63 after the first injection of vaccine or placebo. The protocol was immunoSEQ multiplex PCR, while the TCRdb copy is restricted to in-frame clones and leaves out a portion. The sample holds hundreds of thousands of clones, 88% seen once. The CDR3 is 12 amino acids. Germline assignment: CDR1 GTSNPN and CDR2 SVGIG (reference sequence). The V end lost 3 bases, the J end lost 7 bases, and 12 bases lay between the germline ends. Only one count was recorded for this clone.

The source is a person between 18 and 65 years old who received the Ad26.COV2.S COVID-19 vaccine or a placebo. The sample in question was peripheral blood, obtained in a trial of Ad26.COV2.S vaccine versus placebo. The rearrangement links TRBV30 to TRBJ1-2; a weak D match, TRBD1 (6 bases). CDR3 region: CAWREDSGGYTF. The DNA for the CDR3 is TGTGCCTGGAGAGAGGACAGTGGTGGCTACACCTTC.